What follows are 30 T cell receptor beta chains derived from one specimen sequenced in a study of T cell repertoires in cytomegalovirus infection. TCRdb recomputed calls from the reads with MiXCR, one row per CDR3 protein. The sample includes some 150,000 distinct CDR3 sequences, 20% to 25% of them seen just once. The material sequenced was PBMCs. Receptors were obtained from a human donor in good health (CMV status not recorded). Some clones in this sample may be carry-over from other donors' samples.

About this clonotype: A clone one base away is much larger, so this may be a read error. The rearrangement links TRBV7-4 to TRBJ2-3, with TRBD2 matching over 11 bases. Germline CDR1 SGHVT, CDR2 SQSDAQ. The CDR3 is 15 amino acids. The CDR3 DNA sequence: TGTGCCAGCAGCTACACTAGCGGGAGTGCAGATGCGCAGTATTTT. This sequence encodes CASSYTSGSADAQYF.

The sample holds many counts of this clonotype. The genes are TRBV12-3 or TRBV12-4 and TRBJ2-7; 9 nucleotides agree with TRBD1. Unmatched junction bases numbered 15, after V lost 7 bases and J lost 5 bases. The length of the CDR3 is 16 residues. CDR3: CASTPWLGTGFNEQYF. Written as DNA, the CDR3 is TGTGCCAGCACCCCATGGTTAGGGACAGGGTTCAACGAGCAGTACTTC.

The chain combines TRBV28 with TRBJ2-7; TRBD1 might be the D (5 bases). The germline V gene encodes CDR1 MDHEN and CDR2 SYDVKM. Deletions cut 3 bases from V and 3 bases from J, with 12 bases between. The CDR3 is 14 residues long. The CDR3 reads CASSFVQDYYEQYF. CDR3 DNA sequence: TGTGCCAGCAGTTTTGTACAGGATTACTACGAGCAGTACTTC.

A word on this clonotype: Its ends do not fully match the called genes, so a read error is possible. This chain connects TRBV13 to TRBJ2-1, with TRBD2 matching over 14 bases. Germline V gene lookup returns CDR1 PRHDT and CDR2 FYEKMQ (reference sequence). CDR3 length: 16 residues. The CDR3 loop reads CASYGLAGGRYNEQFF. The DNA for the CDR3 is TGCGCCAGCTACGGACTAGCGGGGGGCCGCTACAATGAGCAGTTCTTC.

The chain couples TRBV30 to TRBJ1-5; TRBD1 might be the D (5 bases). Germline lookup yields CDR1 GTSNPN and CDR2 SVGIG (reference sequence). The CDR3 extends over 17 amino acids. V dropped 2 bases and J dropped 0 bases, with 17 bases sitting between them. The CDR3 DNA sequence: TGTGCCTGGAGTTCCGGACGGGACGGTTATAGCAATCAGCCCCAGCATTTT. Its translation: CAWSSGRDGYSNQPQHF.

This rearrangement joins TRBV4-2 to TRBJ1-5, with D tentatively TRBD1 (5 bases). Germline CDR1 LGHNA, CDR2 YNFKEQ. Trimming removed 4 bases at V and 6 bases at J, with 10 bases between. The CDR3 is 13 residues long. In DNA form, the CDR3 reads TGTGCCAGCAGCCTCCTCCAGGGTCAGCCCCAGCATTTT. This encodes CASSLLQGQPQHF.

The rearrangement links TRBV5-6 to TRBJ2-1, with 7 bases identical to TRBD2. Germline lookup yields CDR1 SGHDT and CDR2 YYEEEE. This CDR3 has 16 residues. Germline trimming cut 4 bases from V and 2 bases from J; bases unmatched to any gene: 9. The CDR3 DNA follows: TGTGCCAGCAGCCAATTTGGGGGAGGGCCCTACAATGAGCAGTTCTTC. This codes for CASSQFGGGPYNEQFF.

V is TRBV4-3 and J is TRBJ2-5, with unresolved D. CDR1 and CDR2 (germline): LGHNA, YSLEER. CDR3 length: 14 amino acids. V lost 0 bases and J lost 5, with 10 bases in between. CDR3 nucleotide sequence: TGCGCCAGCAGCCAAGAACGATCACGGGAGACCCAGTACTTC. It encodes CASSQERSRETQYF.

In this sample, this clonotype turned up many times. The genes are TRBV7-2 and TRBJ2-7; 9 positions agree with TRBD2. The V and J ends lost 1 base and 5 bases, in that order; junction bases with no gene match: 9. This CDR3 contains 16 residues. Germline values: CDR1 SGHTA, CDR2 FQGNSA. CDR3 in DNA: TGTGCCAGCAGCTTAGGAGCACTAGCGGGTTCTAACGAGCAGTACTTC. This translates into CASSLGALAGSNEQYF.

This clonotype was seen a few times. At one boundary the junction diverges from the germline segment, which might be a read error. The chain is built from TRBV20-1 and TRBJ2-1; TRBD2 is a possible D gene (5 bases). The CDR3 runs 14 residues. CDR1 and CDR2 from the germline V gene are DFQATT and SNEGSKA (reference sequence). The CDR3 is CSARDGRVYNEQFF. In nucleotides, the CDR3 is TGCAGTGCCAGAGATGGGCGGGTTTACAATGAGCAGTTCTTC.

This chain joins TRBV28 and TRBJ2-5; D remains unclear. Germline V CDR1 and CDR2: MDHEN, SYDVKM. The CDR3 spans 12 residues. The ends were cut back, 10 bases at V and 8 bases at J, with 17 bases in the middle. The CDR3 bases are TGTGCCACTACAGAGCCCGCAGGAACCCAGTACTTC. This encodes CATTEPAGTQYF.

This clonotype was seen repeatedly, ten times or more. V and J are TRBV7-6 and TRBJ1-3; TRBD1 agrees at 7 bases. Trimming at V came to 5 bases and at J to 4 bases, leaving 14 bases not matched to a gene. CDR1 is SGHVS, CDR2 FNYEAQ, per germline. CDR3 length equals 17 residues. The CDR3 region is CASSQPVTQGTGNTIYF. CDR3 in DNA: TGTGCCAGCAGCCAACCCGTCACACAGGGGACGGGAAACACCATATATTTT.

The chain couples TRBV7-6 to TRBJ1-1; no clear D. The CDR3 contains 13 residues. Germline values: CDR1 SGHVS, CDR2 FNYEAQ. The ends were cut back, 5 bases at V and 1 base at J, with 8 bases in the middle. CDR3 region: CASSKTQNTEAFF. CDR3 DNA sequence: TGTGCCAGCAGCAAAACACAGAACACTGAAGCTTTCTTT.

This clonotype was recorded a few times. The J gene is TRBJ2-1, the V gene TRBV10-3, with a tentative D call TRBD1 (6 bases). Trimming took 4 bases from V and 4 from J, leaving 8 bases between them. The CDR3 loop spans 13 amino acids. Looked up from germline, CDR1 is ENHRY and CDR2 is SYGVKD. CDR3 bases: TGTGCCATCAGTGCCCAGGGGTACAATGAGCAGTTCTTC. It specifies CAISAQGYNEQFF.

This clonotype was seen a few times. V is TRBV11-2 and J is TRBJ2-5; a weak D match, TRBD1 (6 bases). The V end was cut by 1 base, the J end by 4 bases, with 13 bases between. This CDR3 comprises 15 residues. The germline gives CDR1 SGHAT, CDR2 FQNNGV. CDR3 sequence: CASSLGLGAGETQYF. CDR3 DNA: TGTGCCAGCAGCTTAGGGTTGGGGGCGGGAGAGACCCAGTACTTC.

This clonotype turned up a few times. This sequence may be a read error, since a much larger clone differs from it by one base. The chain combines TRBV10-3 with TRBJ2-7; D may be TRBD1 (6 bases). Germline CDR1 is ENHRY and CDR2 is SYGVKD. CDR3 length: 12 residues. The V gene lost 6 bases and the J gene lost 4 bases, with 10 bases spanning the gap. This CDR3 reads CAISPQGYEQYF. The CDR3, as DNA: TGTGCCATCAGCCCCCAGGGGTACGAGCAGTACTTC.

The table lists this clonotype with many counts. The chain carries TRBV19 and TRBJ2-7; D may be TRBD1 or TRBD2 (5 bases each). The CDR3 sequence is 15 residues long. From germline, CDR1 is LNHDA and CDR2 SQIVND (reference sequence). The V end lost 2 bases, the J end lost 2 bases, and 13 bases lay between the germline ends. The DNA of the CDR3 is TGTGCCAGTAGTATAACTACTAGAGGGGCCTACGAGCAGTACTTC. Translating gives CASSITTRGAYEQYF.

This clonotype was seen more than once but under ten times. The chain couples TRBV6-5 to TRBJ1-5; 8 nucleotides agree with TRBD1. The V segment lost 5 bases and the J segment 5 bases; nucleotides outside the gene matches: 8. This CDR3 is built from 15 residues. Germline CDR1 MNHEY, CDR2 SVGAGI. CDR3 residues: CASSTRQGIDQPQHF. The DNA for the CDR3 is TGTGCCAGCAGTACCCGACAGGGGATAGATCAGCCCCAGCATTTT.

The sample holds many counts of this clonotype. In DNA, the CDR3 is TGTGCCAGCAGCTTTCCCGACGTAGTGTTTACTAACTATGGCTACACCTTC. The encoded protein is CASSFPDVVFTNYGYTF. V usage is TRBV11-2 and J usage is TRBJ1-2; D unresolved. V lost 3 bases to trimming and J lost 0 bases, with 17 bases between them. This CDR3 contains 17 residues. CDR1 SGHAT and CDR2 FQNNGV come from the germline V gene.

This clonotype was seen only once. The rearrangement joins TRBV19 to TRBJ1-5; TRBD1 agrees at 8 bases. V shed 4 bases and J 1 base; nucleotides not matched to a gene: 6. CDR1 LNHDA and CDR2 SQIVND come from the germline V gene (reference sequence). There are 16 residues in the CDR3. CDR3 in amino acids: CASSNLTGVSNQPQHF. In DNA, the CDR3 is TGTGCCAGTAGTAACCTGACAGGGGTGAGCAATCAGCCCCAGCATTTT.

The chain joins TRBV19 to TRBJ2-1; 7 nucleotides align to TRBD1. The V and J ends lost 7 bases and 0 bases, in that order; junction bases with no gene match: 6. Germline V gene data show CDR1 as LNHDA and CDR2 as SQIVND (reference sequence). The length of the CDR3 is 15 residues. The CDR3 sequence: CASTQDRSSYNEQFF. In DNA, the CDR3 is TGTGCCAGTACCCAGGACAGGAGCTCCTACAATGAGCAGTTCTTC.

This rearrangement joins TRBV12-3 or TRBV12-4 to TRBJ2-5; 10 bases map to TRBD2. There are 17 residues in the CDR3. Unmatched junction bases numbered 10, after V lost 1 base and J lost 5 bases. CDR3 nucleotides: TGTGCCAGCAGTTTAGGGGGACAGCGGGGGGGCCGGGAGACCCAGTACTTC. Its protein is CASSLGGQRGGRETQYF.

In its sample, this clonotype was seen a few times. The chain links TRBV5-6 to TRBJ2-7; D unclear. Germline-derived CDR1 and CDR2 are SGHDT and YYEEEE. The V gene lost 6 bases and the J gene lost 4 bases, with 14 bases spanning the gap. The CDR3 is 13 amino acids. The CDR3 DNA follows: TGTGCCAGCACTGGACCATCCCGGTACGAGCAGTACTTC. It codes for CASTGPSRYEQYF.

The chain uses TRBV6-5 and TRBJ2-5; TRBD1 matches at 7 bases. The V gene's germline CDR1 is MNHEY and CDR2 SVGAGI. This CDR3 contains 16 residues. V shed 6 bases, J shed 7 bases, and the junction held 17 bases outside the gene matches. CDR3 residues: CASSDKPGQRERTQYF. CDR3 nucleotide sequence: TGTGCCAGCAGCGACAAACCGGGACAGAGAGAAAGGACCCAGTACTTC.

The V call is TRBV28, the J call TRBJ1-2, with 7 bases lining up with TRBD1. V was pared by 6 bases and J by 10 bases, with 14 bases of the junction left unmatched. The germline CDR1 and CDR2 sequences are MDHEN and SYDVKM. The CDR3 is 14 residues long. CDR3 amino acids: CASRQAGGGPDYTF. As DNA, the CDR3 is TGTGCCAGCAGACAAGCAGGGGGTGGTCCTGACTACACCTTC.

Concerning this clonotype itself: This may be a read error, as it is one base from a much larger clone. This chain connects TRBV12-3 or TRBV12-4 to TRBJ2-2; a possible D gene is TRBD1 (6 bases). Trimming pared 5 bases from V and 6 bases from J, leaving 19 bases between. The CDR3 totals 16 residues. In DNA form, the CDR3 reads TGTGCCAGCAGTAGAGGGGGTCCCGTTAGTGCCGGGGAGCTGTTTTTT. Translated: CASSRGGPVSAGELFF.

Comments on this clonotype: A much bigger clone sits one base away, suggesting this may be a read error. This chain uses TRBV11-3 with TRBJ2-1; TRBD1 aligns across 7 bases. The germline gives CDR1 SGHNT, CDR2 YENEEA. This CDR3 is 15 amino acids long. V lost 5 bases to trimming and J lost 0 bases; unmatched junction nucleotides: 4. CDR3 loop: CASSQTGSSYNEQFF. For the CDR3, the DNA is TGTGCCAGCAGCCAGACAGGGAGCTCCTACAATGAGCAGTTCTTC.

This clonotype was observed a handful of times. The chain uses TRBV28 and TRBJ2-7; D not resolved. CDR1 is MDHEN and CDR2 is SYDVKM in the germline V gene. V dropped 1 base and J dropped 3 bases, with 13 bases sitting between them. The CDR3 is made up of 15 amino acids. The CDR3 sequence: CASSLSPLLSYEQYF. CDR3 DNA sequence: TGTGCCAGCAGTTTATCCCCCCTACTCAGCTACGAGCAGTACTTC.

The rearrangement joins TRBV6-2 or TRBV6-3 to TRBJ2-2; D ambiguous. The germline CDR1 and CDR2 sequences are MNHEY and SVGEGT. V was cut by 0 bases and J by 5 bases, with 13 bases left in between. This CDR3 has 16 residues. This CDR3 is CASSYSRPAGTGELFF. The CDR3 nucleotides are TGTGCCAGCAGTTACTCGAGGCCGGCTGGGACCGGGGAGCTGTTTTTT.

The chain carries TRBV24-1 and TRBJ1-5; maybe TRBD1 (5 bases). Germline values: CDR1 KGHDR, CDR2 SFDVKD. The CDR3 runs 17 residues. Trimming cost V 3 bases and J 3 bases, with 17 bases left between them. CDR3 bases: TGTGCCACCAGTGATGCCGGCGGCGGGGCCTACAATCAGCCCCAGCATTTT. This codes for CATSDAGGGAYNQPQHF.